The present T cell receptor (beta chain) was sequenced within a study of blood T cell repertoires in COVID-19. Study context: Samples representing acute and convalescent COVID-19 were sourced from the United States, Italy and Spain.

How the authors handled the data: Nucleated cell number was recorded as an estimate derived from reference gene primer amplification. Some clones are missing from TCRdb's copy, which holds only in-frame ones; the method was immunoSEQ multiplex PCR. V and J calls and clone size are given by that table; D and trimming were obtained from the DNA. The sample contains under 100,000 clones, around 90% of which appear only once. Germline V gives CDR1 ENHRY, CDR2 SYGVKD. This CDR3 is 14 amino acids long. Trimming cost V 6 bases and J 8 bases; bases outside gene matches: 10. The receptor comes from a man between 60 and 75 years old with COVID-19, enrolled during active disease. The chain combines TRBV10-3 with TRBJ1-2, with 9 bases lining up with TRBD1. Sequencing used peripheral blood. Written as DNA, the CDR3 is TGTGCCATCAGCCAGACAGGGGGAGCGAACGGCTACACCTTC. Its protein product is CAISQTGGANGYTF.